This TCR beta chain derives from a study of blood T cell repertoires in COVID-19. Overall study context: Samples taken during acute and convalescent COVID-19 were collected in the United States, Italy and Spain. PBMCs, B-cell-depleted T cells, or T cells provided the cDNA or gDNA that made up the material.

This CDR3 is 15 amino acids long. In germline, CDR1 is PRHDT, CDR2 FYEKMQ (reference sequence). Trimming cost V 4 bases and J 4 bases; bases outside gene matches: 8. Authors' methods: Amplification of reference gene primers was used by the study to estimate nucleated cell counts. Measured with immunoSEQ multiplex PCR; TCRdb has only the in-frame clones, and not every one. The V and J calls and clone size are taken from that table; D and trimming were inferred from the DNA. Among 300,000 or so clones listed, 85% to 90% were seen once. The chain has TRBV13 and TRBJ2-7, with 9 bases matching TRBD1. What was sequenced was peripheral blood. The TCR was taken from a middle-aged woman who had recovered from COVID-19. CDR3 protein: CASSSSGTGTYEQYF. CDR3 DNA: TGTGCCAGCAGCTCTTCCGGGACAGGGACATACGAGCAGTACTTC.